This TCR beta chain comes out of a study of blood T cell repertoires in COVID-19. About the research overall: Acute and convalescent COVID-19 samples came from the United States, Italy and Spain. The analysed material was cDNA or gDNA that came from T cells, B-cell-depleted T cells, or PBMCs.

Only a few counts were recorded for this clone. J lost 0 bases, V lost 1 base, and 6 bases had no gene match. This CDR3 is built from 17 residues. The germline V gene has CDR1 MGHRA and CDR2 YSYEKL. Authors' processing steps: How many nucleated cells were present was estimated from reference gene primer amplification. Here immunoSEQ multiplex PCR was the method, and the copy in TCRdb shows in-frame clones only, minus some. The V and J calls and clone size come from that table; D and trimming were worked out from the DNA. Among around 230,000 clones, around 83% were seen once, and the ten largest hold around 12%.

The rearrangement joins TRBV4-1 to TRBJ2-1; 7 nucleotides align to TRBD1. Source material: peripheral blood. This TCR derives from a woman aged 55-75 years with active or convalescent COVID-19. The CDR3 nucleotides are TGCGCCAGCAGCCAAGTAGGGGGCAGGACCTCCTACAATGAGCAGTTCTTC. It yields the protein CASSQVGGRTSYNEQFF.